The entry below describes one TCR beta chain. Its cognate antigen has yet to be identified. Per-nucleotide qualities are absent, and no much larger clonotype sits a single base away. Using the deep immunoSEQ assay, multiplex PCR amplified TCR CDR3 regions from genomic DNA. Extracted genomic DNA from each cell subset was distributed evenly across all wells of several immunoSEQ 96-well plates, and each plate was treated as a replicate. For sorted subsets, approximately 200 ng of genomic DNA, equivalent to around 31,000 T cell genomes, went into each replicate PCR. Purified libraries were measured with a Qubit 3.0 fluorometer, size-checked on a Bioanalyzer 2100, and measured again with the KAPA Library Quantification kit. Every immunoSEQ 96-well plate was sequenced on a separate single-read 150-cycle Illumina NextSeq 550 flow cell. Per the source publication's procedure: Because only junctional sequences without quality scores were contained in the immunoSEQ output, filtering matching that applied to full-length reads could not be performed. To assign V/J genes and CDR3, sequences were annotated against IMGT germline references using PyIR, a Python wrapper for IgBLAST v1.9. Any read was removed if the V/J assignment was weak (E-value above 1e-6), the CDR3 was missing, or the read contained stop codons, out-of-frame junctions, or ambiguous translated residues. V3J clonotypes were defined by identical inferred V gene, J gene, and CDR3 amino acid sequence. To compute the percentage overlap between repertoires, the number of shared unique clonotypes was divided by the size of the smaller repertoire. RTK rarefaction, the Chao1 estimator, and Recon v2.1 estimates of unobserved clonotypes were used to assess repertoire richness. OLGA was used to compute generation probabilities for all TCRbeta clonotypes that the gDNA method yielded from a few donors. The table was pulled from immuneACCESS by TCRdb, which kept in-frame rearrangements only. Such tables lose some clones; where checked, under half of the loss comes from unresolved V genes, and the rest has no known cause. V and J calls and clone size follow that table, whereas D and trimming were derived from the DNA. This sample has a few million clones in its table, and 85% to 95% of those were observed once. The ten largest make up 0.37% of the sample.

The donors were healthy, HIV-negative adults who had no recently reported acute infections or vaccinations. Only Caucasian adults living in Nashville, Tennessee, USA were represented among the donors. Magnetic negative selection was used to enrich CD4+ T cells, after which naive cells were positively selected on CD45RA and the negative fraction became the memory subset. Blood was collected by leukapheresis, and PBMCs were isolated by Ficoll-Histopaque density gradient centrifugation and then cryopreserved in liquid nitrogen vapor phase. Analytical flow cytometry was used to check the purity and quantity of every magnetically sorted T cell population. Genomic DNA was isolated from each sorted fraction and quantified by UV absorbance on a Nanodrop 2000c. Looking up the germline V gene (reference sequence) yields CDR1 LNHNV and CDR2 YYDKDF. Counted from cysteine to phenylalanine, this CDR3 has 14 amino acids. Just CDR3 DNA is preserved here, 42 bases in frame from base 1. V gives up 1 base and J gives up 5 bases, and the segment between their germline ends measures 12 bases.

These data come from a study of shared clonotypes between healthy human individuals (dated by TCRdb to about 2020). General notes on the study: The cohort comprised a couple of women and a few men aged 18 to 49 years. Per donor, three plates each were used for CD4 naive and CD4 memory, two for CD8 naive, and one for CD8 memory. The study deeply sequenced blood TCR repertoires of five healthy adults to estimate repertoire size and the extent of clonotype sharing between individuals. Different laboratories and diverse techniques were used to prepare libraries and sequence TCR repertoires, to increase sequencing depth and limit assay-specific biases. Per donor, leukapheresis produced somewhere between about 0.9 and 10 billion PBMCs. Broad study findings and their caveats: The genetic and exposure-history diversity represented was limited by the small number of donors. Sampling was restricted to blood, and TCR repertoires in tissues likely differ from the TCR repertoires found in blood. Compared with non-shared clonotypes, clonotypes shared by all four sorted-subset donors had higher generation probabilities. Based on pairwise subsampling, the degree of clonotype sharing among donors was expected to be affected by sequencing depth. Incomplete sequencing was indicated by rarefaction of sorted-subset datasets, despite the large sequencing depth. When a handful of donors were compared, the shared fraction of clonotypes was around 5% for naive CD4, 3% to 4% for naive CD8, 2.3% for memory CD4, and 0.4% for memory CD8. Naive subsets generally had larger estimated clonotype richness than memory subsets.

The material sequenced was naive CD4+ T cells from PBMCs. The cell subset or site label, read with the paper, signifies: CD45RA+ positively selected. The rearrangement combines TRBV15 with TRBJ2-7, and TRBD1 may be the D gene, going by 6 matching bases. The receptor comes from a man between 18 and 29 years old in good health. Some clones in this sample may be carry-over from other donors' samples. The bases read TGTGCCACCAGCAGAGTTTACAGGGAAGACGAGCAGTACTTC. This yields the protein CATSRVYREDEQYF.